The present T cell receptor (beta chain) was sequenced within a study of T cells in severe cutaneous drug reactions (dated by TCRdb to between 2018 and 2020). General notes on the study: Between 2011 and 2018, patients were recruited from Taiwan, Thailand and a European registry network. Enrollment was limited to patients whose SJS/TEN or DRESS diagnosis was probable or definite according to RegiSCAR criteria. The culprit drug was assigned using the Naranjo algorithm and the ALDEN drug causality algorithm. Patients in either the acute or the recovery stage provided biological samples, such as blister fluids/cells and PBMC. The study paired bulk TCR sequencing with single-cell sequencing, quantitative PCR validation, functional assays and transgenic mouse experiments. The libraries were made with iRepertoire multiplex PCR, and the authors referred to a comparison in which iRepertoire and 5' RACE methods, with or without UMI, captured abundant clonotypes to a similar degree. The research as a whole found: CBZ-SJS/TEN patients showed strongly increased TRBV12-4 usage, with averages of about 32% in blister cells and about 5% in PBMC. All seven CBZ-SJS/TEN blister samples contained a public TCRbeta CDR3 (mean approximately 15%), which was undetectable or scarce in tolerant-control and healthy-donor PBMC. The authors stated that further study is still needed to find out whether the public TCR applies more generally to SJS/TEN caused by other drugs.

For both bulk and single-cell sequencing, libraries were prepared with the iRepertoire multiplex PCR system and TCR subtype-specific primers. Bulk TCR beta libraries were generated by multiplex PCR with primers targeting V, D and J gene regions. Roughly 95-500 ng of RNA per sample served as input for bulk TCR library preparation. An Illumina MiSeq was used to sequence the bulk TCR beta amplicons. The study's own analysis went as follows. Sample misassignments and low-quality sequencing reads were filtered out during quality control steps. The amino acids lying between the V-gene Y[YFLI]C motif and the J-segment [FW]GXGT motif were defined as CDR3. TRBV and TRBJ gene assignments and CDR3 clonotypes followed the IMGT database. Per-sample TRBV expression was normalized to the mean of the same gene in PBMC from approximately 40 healthy donors. Once TCRdb had reprocessed the reads, it stored one entry per CDR3 protein sequence and supplied no DNA. TCRdb assigned the V and J calls; the authors' analysis was not used. The table for this sample records roughly 7,100 distinct CDR3 sequences. The ten top clones hold roughly 30% of the sample.

Going by frequency alone, this clonotype is medium-sized (0.01 to 0.1%); a count is unavailable. Its antigen has not been determined. Sequenced donors were patients with carbamazepine-induced Stevens-Johnson syndrome or toxic epidermal necrolysis (CBZ-SJS/TEN). Patients with drug-induced severe cutaneous adverse reactions had T cell receptor repertoires profiled by next-generation sequencing to look for drug-specific clonotypes. RNA was isolated either from blister cells of skin lesions or from peripheral blood mononuclear cells. The cysteine opens and the phenylalanine closes a CDR3 of 14 amino acids. No coding sequence is recorded. CDR1 and CDR2 were assigned from the germline V gene (reference sequence) as GTSNPN and SVGIG.

The rearranged segments are TRBV30 and TRBJ2-3; TCRdb names TRBD2, which stays unverified in the absence of DNA. Sequencing was carried out using cells from a skin blister. The cell subset or site label here, explained by the study, means: unsorted cells from skin lesion blisters. The receptor's source is a human donor with toxic epidermal necrolysis, a severe cutaneous drug reaction. The CDR3 has the sequence CAWSLAGVTDTQYF.